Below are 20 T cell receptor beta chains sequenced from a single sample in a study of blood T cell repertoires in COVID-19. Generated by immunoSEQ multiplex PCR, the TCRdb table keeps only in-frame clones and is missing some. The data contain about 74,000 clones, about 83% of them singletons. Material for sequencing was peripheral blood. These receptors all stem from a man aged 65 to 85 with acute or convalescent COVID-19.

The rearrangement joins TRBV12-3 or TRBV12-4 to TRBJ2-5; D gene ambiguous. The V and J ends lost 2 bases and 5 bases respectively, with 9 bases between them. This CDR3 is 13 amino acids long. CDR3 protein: CASSLRQAETQYF. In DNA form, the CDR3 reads TGTGCCAGCAGTTTACGGCAGGCGGAGACCCAGTACTTC.

The CDR3, as DNA: TGTGCCAGCAGCGCCGGACTAGTCTACGAGCAGTACTTC. Translation: CASSAGLVYEQYF. The genes are TRBV3-1 (or the pseudogene TRBV3-2) and TRBJ2-7; 7 bases line up with TRBD2. Germline CDR1 LGHDT, CDR2 YNNKEL (reference sequence). With 5 bases clipped from V and 3 bases from J, the junction kept 4 bases outside the gene matches. The CDR3 is 13 amino acids.

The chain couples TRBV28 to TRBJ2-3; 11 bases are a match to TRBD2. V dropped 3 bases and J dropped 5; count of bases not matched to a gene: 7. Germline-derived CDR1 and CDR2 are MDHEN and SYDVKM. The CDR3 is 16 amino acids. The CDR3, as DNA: TGTGCCAGCAGTTTTTTACTAGCGGGAGTCGGAGATACGCAGTATTTT. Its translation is CASSFLLAGVGDTQYF. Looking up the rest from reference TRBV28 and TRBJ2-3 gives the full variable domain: DVKVTQSSRYLVKRTGEKVFLECVQDMDHENMFWYRQDPGLGLRLIYFSYDVKMKEKGDIPEGYSVSREKKERFSLILESASTNQTSMYLCASSFLLAGVGDTQYFGPGTRLTVL.

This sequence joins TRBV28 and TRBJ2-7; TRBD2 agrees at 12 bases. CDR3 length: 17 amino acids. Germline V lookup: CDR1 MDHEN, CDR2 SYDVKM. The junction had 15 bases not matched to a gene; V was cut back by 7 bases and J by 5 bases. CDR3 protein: CASIPQGASGREHEQYF. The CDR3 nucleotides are TGTGCCAGCATCCCTCAGGGGGCTAGCGGGAGGGAACACGAGCAGTACTTC.

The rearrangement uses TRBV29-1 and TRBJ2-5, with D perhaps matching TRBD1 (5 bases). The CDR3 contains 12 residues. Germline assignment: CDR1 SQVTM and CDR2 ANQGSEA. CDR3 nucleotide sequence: TGCACCACCAGGGTGGCGGAAGAGACCCAGTACTTC. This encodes CTTRVAEETQYF. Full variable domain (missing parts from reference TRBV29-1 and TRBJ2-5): SAVISQKPSRDICQRGTSLTIQCQVDSQVTMMFWYRQQPGQSLTLIATANQGSEATYESGFVIDKFPISRPNLTFSTLTVSNMSPEDSSIYLCTTRVAEETQYFGPGTRLLVL.

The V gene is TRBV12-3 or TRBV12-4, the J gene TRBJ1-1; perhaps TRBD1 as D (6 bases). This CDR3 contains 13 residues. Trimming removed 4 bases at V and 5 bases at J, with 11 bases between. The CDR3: CASSSDRSTEAFF. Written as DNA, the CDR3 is TGTGCCAGCAGTTCCGACAGGAGTACTGAAGCTTTCTTT.

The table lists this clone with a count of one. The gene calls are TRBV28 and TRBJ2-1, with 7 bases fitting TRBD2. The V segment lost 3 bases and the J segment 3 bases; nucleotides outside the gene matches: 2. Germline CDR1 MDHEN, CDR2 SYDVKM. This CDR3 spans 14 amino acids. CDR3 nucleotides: TGTGCCAGCAGTTTGGCGGGGGACTACAATGAGCAGTTCTTC. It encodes CASSLAGDYNEQFF.

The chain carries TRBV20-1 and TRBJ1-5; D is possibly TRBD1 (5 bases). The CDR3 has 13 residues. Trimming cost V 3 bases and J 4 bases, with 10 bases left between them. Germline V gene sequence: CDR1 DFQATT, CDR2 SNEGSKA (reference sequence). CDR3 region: CSASTGDNQPQHF. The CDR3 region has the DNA TGCAGTGCTAGTACAGGTGATAATCAGCCCCAGCATTTT.

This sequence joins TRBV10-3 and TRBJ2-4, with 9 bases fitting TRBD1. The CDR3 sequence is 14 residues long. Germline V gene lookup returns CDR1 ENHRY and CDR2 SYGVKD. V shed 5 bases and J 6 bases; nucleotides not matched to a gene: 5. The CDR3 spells CAISTTGGGNIQYF. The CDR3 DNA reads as TGTGCCATCAGTACCACAGGGGGCGGAAACATTCAGTACTTC.

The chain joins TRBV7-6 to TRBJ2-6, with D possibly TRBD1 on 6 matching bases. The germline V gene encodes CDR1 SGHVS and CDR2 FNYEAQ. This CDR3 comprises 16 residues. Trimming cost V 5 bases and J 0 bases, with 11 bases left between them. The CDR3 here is CASSLLQGSGANVLTF. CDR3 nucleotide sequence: TGTGCCAGCAGCCTATTACAGGGCTCTGGGGCCAACGTCCTGACTTTC.

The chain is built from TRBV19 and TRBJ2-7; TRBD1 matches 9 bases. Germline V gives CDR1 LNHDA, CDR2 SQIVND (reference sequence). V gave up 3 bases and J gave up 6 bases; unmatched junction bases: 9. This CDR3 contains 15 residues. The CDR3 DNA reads TGTGCCAGTAGTATTTTAAGACAGGGGGATGGCGAGCAGTACTTC. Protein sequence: CASSILRQGDGEQYF.

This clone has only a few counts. CDR3 protein: CASSLNRGNEQYF. In DNA form, the CDR3 reads TGTGCCAGTAGTTTGAACAGGGGAAACGAGCAGTACTTC. The chain carries TRBV19 and TRBJ2-7, with TRBD1 matching over 7 bases. This CDR3 spans 13 amino acids. The V segment lost 5 bases and the J segment 5 bases; nucleotides outside the gene matches: 6. Germline CDR1 LNHDA, CDR2 SQIVND (reference sequence).

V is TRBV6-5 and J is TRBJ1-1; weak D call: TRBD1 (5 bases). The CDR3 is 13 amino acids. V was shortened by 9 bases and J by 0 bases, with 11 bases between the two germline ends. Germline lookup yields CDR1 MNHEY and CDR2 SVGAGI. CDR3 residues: CASSDSVNTEAFF. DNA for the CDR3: TGTGCCAGTTCCGACAGCGTGAACACTGAAGCTTTCTTT.

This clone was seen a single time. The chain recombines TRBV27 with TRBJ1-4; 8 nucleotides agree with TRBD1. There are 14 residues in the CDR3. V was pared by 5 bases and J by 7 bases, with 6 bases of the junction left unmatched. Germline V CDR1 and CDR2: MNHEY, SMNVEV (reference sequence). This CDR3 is CASSAQGAGEKLFF. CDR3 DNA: TGTGCCAGCAGTGCTCAGGGGGCGGGTGAAAAACTGTTTTTT. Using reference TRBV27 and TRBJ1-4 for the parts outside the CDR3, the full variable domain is EAQVTQNPRYLITVTGKKLTVTCSQNMNHEYMSWYRQDPGLGLRQIYYSMNVEVTDKGDVPEGYKVSRKEKRNFPLILESPSPNQTSLYFCASSAQGAGEKLFFGSGTQLSVL.

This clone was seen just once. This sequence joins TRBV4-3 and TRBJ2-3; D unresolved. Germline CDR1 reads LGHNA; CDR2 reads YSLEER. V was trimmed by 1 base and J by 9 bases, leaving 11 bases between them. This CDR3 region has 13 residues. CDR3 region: CASSQVRGGTQYF. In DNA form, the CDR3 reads TGCGCCAGCAGCCAAGTCCGAGGTGGCACGCAGTATTTT.

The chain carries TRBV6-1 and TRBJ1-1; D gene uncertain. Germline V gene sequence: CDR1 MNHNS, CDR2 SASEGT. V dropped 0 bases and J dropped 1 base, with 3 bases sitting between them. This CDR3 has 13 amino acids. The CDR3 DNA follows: TGTGCCAGCAGTGAAGCTCAGAACACTGAAGCTTTCTTT. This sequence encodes CASSEAQNTEAFF.

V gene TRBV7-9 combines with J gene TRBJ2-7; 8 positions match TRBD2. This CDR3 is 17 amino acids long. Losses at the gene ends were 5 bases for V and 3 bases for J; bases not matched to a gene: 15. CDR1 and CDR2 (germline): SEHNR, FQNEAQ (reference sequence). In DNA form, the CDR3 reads TGTGCCAGCAGCCCTAAGGGAGCACCGACTAGCGACTACGAGCAGTACTTC. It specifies CASSPKGAPTSDYEQYF.

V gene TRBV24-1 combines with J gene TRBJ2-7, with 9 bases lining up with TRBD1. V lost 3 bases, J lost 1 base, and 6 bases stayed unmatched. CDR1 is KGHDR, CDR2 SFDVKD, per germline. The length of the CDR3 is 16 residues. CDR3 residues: CATSDGPGQGSYEQYF. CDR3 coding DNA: TGTGCCACCAGTGATGGCCCGGGACAGGGATCCTACGAGCAGTACTTC.

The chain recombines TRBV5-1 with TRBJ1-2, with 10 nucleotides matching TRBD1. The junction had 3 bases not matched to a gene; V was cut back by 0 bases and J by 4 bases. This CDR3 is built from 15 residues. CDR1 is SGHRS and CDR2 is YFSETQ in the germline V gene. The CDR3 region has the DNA TGCGCCAGCAGCTTGGGACAGGGGGCCAGCTATGGCTACACCTTC. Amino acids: CASSLGQGASYGYTF.

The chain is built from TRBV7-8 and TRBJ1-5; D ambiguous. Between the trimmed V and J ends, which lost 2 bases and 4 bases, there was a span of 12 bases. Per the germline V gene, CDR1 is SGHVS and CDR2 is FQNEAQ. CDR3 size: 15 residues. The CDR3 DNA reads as TGTGCCAGCAGCTTATTTCGGGGTAGTAATCAGCCCCAGCATTTT. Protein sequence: CASSLFRGSNQPQHF. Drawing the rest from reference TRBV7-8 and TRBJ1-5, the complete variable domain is GAGVSQSPRYKVAKRGQDVALRCDPISGHVSLFWYQQALGQGPEFLTYFQNEAQLDKSGLPSDRFFAERPEGSVSTLKIQRTQQEDSAVYLCASSLFRGSNQPQHFGDGTRLSIL.